This record concerns one T cell receptor (beta chain) sequence. The antigen is unknown. A much larger clone differs from this one at a single base, so this may be a read error. This likely comes from a read error, as the CDR3 has no conserved phenylalanine or tryptophan at its end. TCR beta cDNA was reverse-transcribed from 400 to 500 ng of total RNA. The reaction used a constant-region primer and ProtoScript II reverse transcriptase. A slightly modified ARM-PCR protocol with three nested multiplex PCR rounds produced these TCR beta libraries. PCR rounds one and two used TRBV1-TRBV30 forward primers with a C-beta reverse primer for 10 cycles each. TCRdb re-called the multiplex PCR reads with MiXCR, one entry per CDR3 protein. The table shows 310,000 or so distinct CDR3 sequences, with about three fifths occurring only once. The sample comes from a study of tumor-infiltrating lymphocytes in primary liver carcinoma. Study outcomes and limitations: Blood fell significantly below tumors in its top-250-clone fraction (p = 0.039). Without sorting, CD4+ versus CD8+ T cell repertoires were not compared.

RNA was extracted from whole blood without cell sorting, alongside germline DNA. Germline CDR1 is SGHNT and CDR2 is YENEEA. This CDR3 has 15 residues. Trimming at V came to 3 bases and at J to 6 bases, leaving 7 bases not matched to a gene. The gene calls are TRBV11-3 and TRBJ2-1; 8 nucleotides match TRBD1. Sequenced sample: peripheral blood. The sequence came from a woman in her twenties or thirties with primary liver carcinoma and hepatitis B virus infection. CDR3 coding DNA: TGTGCCAGCAGCTTGAGTCAGGGGGCGAGCAATGAGCAGTTCTTA. Residues: CASSLSQGASNEQFL.